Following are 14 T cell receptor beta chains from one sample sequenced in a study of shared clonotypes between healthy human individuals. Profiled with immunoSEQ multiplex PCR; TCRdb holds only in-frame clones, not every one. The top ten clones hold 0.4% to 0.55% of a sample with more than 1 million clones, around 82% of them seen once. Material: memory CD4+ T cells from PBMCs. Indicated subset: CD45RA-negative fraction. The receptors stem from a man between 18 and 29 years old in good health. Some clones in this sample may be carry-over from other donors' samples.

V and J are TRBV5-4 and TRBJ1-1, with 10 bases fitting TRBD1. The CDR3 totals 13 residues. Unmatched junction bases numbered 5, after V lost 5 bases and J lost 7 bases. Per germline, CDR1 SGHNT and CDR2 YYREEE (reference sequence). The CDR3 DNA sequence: TGTGCCAGCAGTTCGGGACAGGGGAATGAAGCTTTCTTT. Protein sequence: CASSSGQGNEAFF.

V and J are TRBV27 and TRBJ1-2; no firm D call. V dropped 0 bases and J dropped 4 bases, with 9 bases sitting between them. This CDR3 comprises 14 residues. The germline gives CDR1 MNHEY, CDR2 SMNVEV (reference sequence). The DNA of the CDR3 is TGTGCCAGCAGTTTATCGTTCCGGGTCTATGGCTACACCTTC. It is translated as CASSLSFRVYGYTF.

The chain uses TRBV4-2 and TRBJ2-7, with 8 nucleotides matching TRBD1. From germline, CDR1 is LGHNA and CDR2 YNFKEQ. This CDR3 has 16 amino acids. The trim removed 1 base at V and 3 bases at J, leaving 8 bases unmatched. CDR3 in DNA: TGTGCCAGCAGCCAAGGGCCGGGACAGGCGCACTACGAGCAGTACTTC. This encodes CASSQGPGQAHYEQYF.

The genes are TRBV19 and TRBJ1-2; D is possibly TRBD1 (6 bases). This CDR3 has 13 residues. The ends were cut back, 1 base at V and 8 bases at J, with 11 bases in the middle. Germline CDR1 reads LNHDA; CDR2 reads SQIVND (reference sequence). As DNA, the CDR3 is TGTGCCAGTAGTATAGGGGTAGGACAGGGCTACACCTTC. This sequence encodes CASSIGVGQGYTF.

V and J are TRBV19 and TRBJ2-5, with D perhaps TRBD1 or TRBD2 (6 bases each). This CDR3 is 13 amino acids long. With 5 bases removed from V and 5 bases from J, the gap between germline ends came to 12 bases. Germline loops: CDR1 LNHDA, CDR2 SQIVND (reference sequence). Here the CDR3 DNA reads TGTGCCAGTAGTTACCGGGGGCCCGAGACCCAGTACTTC. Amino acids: CASSYRGPETQYF.

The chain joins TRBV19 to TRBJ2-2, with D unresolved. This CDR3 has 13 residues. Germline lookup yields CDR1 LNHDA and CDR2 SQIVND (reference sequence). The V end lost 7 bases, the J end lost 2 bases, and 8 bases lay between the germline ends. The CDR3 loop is CASKPGNTGELFF. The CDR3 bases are TGTGCCAGTAAGCCAGGAAACACCGGGGAGCTGTTTTTT.

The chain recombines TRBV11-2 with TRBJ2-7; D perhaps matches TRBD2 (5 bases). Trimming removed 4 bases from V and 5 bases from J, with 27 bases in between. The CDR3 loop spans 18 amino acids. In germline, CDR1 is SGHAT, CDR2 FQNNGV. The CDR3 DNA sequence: TGTGCCAGCAGCTCTAGCCCCCCCCAATTCCGTTGGGTAGACGAGCAGTACTTC. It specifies CASSSSPPQFRWVDEQYF.

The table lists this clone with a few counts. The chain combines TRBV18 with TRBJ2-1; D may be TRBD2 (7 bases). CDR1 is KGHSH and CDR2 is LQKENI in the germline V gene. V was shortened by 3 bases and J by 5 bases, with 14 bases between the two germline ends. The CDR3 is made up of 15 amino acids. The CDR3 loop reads CASSPGPRGHNEQFF. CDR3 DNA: TGTGCCAGCTCACCTGGCCCGCGGGGGCACAATGAGCAGTTCTTC.

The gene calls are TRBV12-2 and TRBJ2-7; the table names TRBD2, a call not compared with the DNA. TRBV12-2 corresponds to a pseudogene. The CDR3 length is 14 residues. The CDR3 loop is CASRLGDFNYEQYF. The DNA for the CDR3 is TGTGCAAGTCGCTTAGGGGACTTCAATTACGAGCAGTACTTC.

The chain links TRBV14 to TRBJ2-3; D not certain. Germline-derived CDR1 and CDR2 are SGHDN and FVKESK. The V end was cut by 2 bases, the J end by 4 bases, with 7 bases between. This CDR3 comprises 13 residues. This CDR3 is CASSQLGADTQYF. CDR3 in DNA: TGTGCCAGCAGCCAACTCGGTGCAGATACGCAGTATTTT.

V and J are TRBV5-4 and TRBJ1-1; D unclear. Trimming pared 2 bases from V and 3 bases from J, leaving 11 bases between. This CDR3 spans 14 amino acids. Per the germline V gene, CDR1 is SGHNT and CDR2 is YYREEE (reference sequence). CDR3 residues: CASSFLTTYTEAFF. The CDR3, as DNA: TGTGCCAGCAGCTTTCTGACGACGTACACTGAAGCTTTCTTT. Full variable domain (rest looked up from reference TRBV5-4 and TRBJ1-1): ETGVTQSPTHLIKTRGQQVTLRCSSQSGHNTVSWYQQALGQGPQFIFQYYREEENGRGNFPPRFSGLQFPNYSSELNVNALELDDSALYLCASSFLTTYTEAFFGQGTRLTVV.

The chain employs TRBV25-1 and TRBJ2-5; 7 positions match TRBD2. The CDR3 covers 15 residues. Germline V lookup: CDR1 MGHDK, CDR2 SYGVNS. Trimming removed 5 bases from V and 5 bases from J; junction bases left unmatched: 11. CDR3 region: CASSPRRGREETQYF. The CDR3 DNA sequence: TGTGCCAGCAGTCCAAGGCGGGGGAGAGAGGAGACCCAGTACTTC.

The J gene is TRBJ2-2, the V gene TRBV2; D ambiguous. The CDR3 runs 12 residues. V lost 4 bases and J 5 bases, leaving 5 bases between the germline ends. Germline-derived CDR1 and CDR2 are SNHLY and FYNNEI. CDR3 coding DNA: TGTGCCAGCAGTGCCCTTACCGGGGAGCTGTTTTTT. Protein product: CASSALTGELFF. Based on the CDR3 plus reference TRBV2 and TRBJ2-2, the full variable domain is EPEVTQTPSHQVTQMGQEVILRCVPISNHLYFYWYRQILGQKVEFLVSFYNNEISEKSEIFDDQFSVERPDGSNFTLKIRSTKLEDSAMYFCASSALTGELFFGEGSRLTVL.

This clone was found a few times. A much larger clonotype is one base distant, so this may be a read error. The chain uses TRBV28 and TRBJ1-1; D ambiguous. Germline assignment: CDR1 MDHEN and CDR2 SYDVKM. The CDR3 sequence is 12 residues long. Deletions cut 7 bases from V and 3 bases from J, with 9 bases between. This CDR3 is CASTQTDTEAFF. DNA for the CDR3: TGTGCCAGCACCCAGACGGACACTGAAGCTTTCTTT.